These 20 T cell receptor beta chains came from one sample sequenced in a study of vaccination and CD4 T cells after COVID-19. Noted treatment: approximately 9-day PBMC culture with coronavirus spike peptide pools or control peptides (ViraFEST assay). What these receptors recognize is not known. Cultured CD4+ T cells had their DNA profiled by the Oncomine TCR Beta short-read assay. TCRdb re-derived calls from the PCR reads in MiXCR, one entry per CDR3 protein. In the table there are about 13,000 distinct CDR3 sequences, around 74% of which are singletons. The sequenced sample consisted of CD4+ T cells from blood, cultured in vitro. The receptor source for this set is a human donor who had recovered from COVID-19.

This chain uses TRBV20-1 with TRBJ1-5; 7 bases are a match to TRBD1. This CDR3 has 11 residues. Germline V gene lookup returns CDR1 DFQATT and CDR2 SNEGSKA (reference sequence). Trimming cost V 6 bases and J 6 bases; bases outside gene matches: 2. The CDR3 DNA follows: TGCAGTGCCGGACAGGTTCAGCCCCAGCATTTT. This codes for CSAGQVQPQHF.

CDR3 nucleotides: TGTGCCAGCAGCTTGGGTGGAGGGGCGAACACCGGGGAGCTGTTTTTT. Encoded protein: CASSLGGGANTGELFF. This sequence joins TRBV7-9 and TRBJ2-2; TRBD2 is a possible D gene (6 bases). The germline V gene encodes CDR1 SEHNR and CDR2 FQNEAQ (reference sequence). This CDR3 is 16 amino acids long. Trimming pared 3 bases from V and 0 bases from J, leaving 11 bases between.

The V call is TRBV28, the J call TRBJ2-7; D possibly matches TRBD1 or TRBD2 (7 bases each). Germline CDR1 and CDR2: MDHEN and SYDVKM. V was cut by 6 bases and J by 2 bases, with 14 bases left in between. CDR3 size: 14 residues. CDR3 residues: CASRRQGGTYEQYF. The CDR3 DNA reads TGTGCCAGCAGGCGACAGGGAGGGACCTACGAGCAGTACTTC.

This CDR3 reads CASSFAGSGTGVRYTQYF. The CDR3 bases are TGTGCCAGCAGCTTCGCGGGTAGCGGGACCGGTGTGCGCTATACGCAGTATTTT. This sequence joins TRBV7-9 and TRBJ2-3, with 8 bases that match TRBD2. Trimming removed 3 bases from V and 7 bases from J; junction bases left unmatched: 18. CDR3 length equals 18 residues. Germline V gene lookup returns CDR1 SEHNR and CDR2 FQNEAQ (reference sequence). Using reference TRBV7-9 and TRBJ2-3 for the parts outside the CDR3, the full variable domain is DTGVSQNPRHKITKRGQNVTFRCDPISEHNRLYWYRQTLGQGPEFLTYFQNEAQLEKSRLLSDRFSAERPKGSFSTLEIQRTEQGDSAMYLCASSFAGSGTGVRYTQYFGPGTRLTVL.

This clonotype appeared a few times. V gene TRBV7-3 combines with J gene TRBJ1-6; D possibly corresponds to TRBD1 (6 bases). V was pared by 2 bases and J by 5 bases, with 10 bases between. The CDR3 sequence is 15 residues long. Germline loops: CDR1 SGHTA, CDR2 FQGTGA. CDR3 in amino acids: CASSLSGGHNSPLHF. The CDR3 DNA follows: TGTGCCAGCAGCTTATCTGGGGGCCATAATTCACCCCTCCACTTT.

This sequence joins TRBV7-9 and TRBJ1-6, with 9 bases fitting TRBD1. V lost 6 bases to trimming and J lost 9 bases; unmatched junction nucleotides: 9. There are 15 residues in the CDR3. Germline CDR1 reads SEHNR; CDR2 reads FQNEAQ (reference sequence). CDR3 in amino acids: CASSATGTGRSPLHF. CDR3 DNA: TGTGCCAGCAGTGCAACCGGGACAGGGCGTTCACCCCTCCACTTT.

The rearrangement links TRBV10-1 to TRBJ2-7; perhaps TRBD2 as D (5 bases). The germline V and J ends were trimmed by 0 bases and 2 bases, with 11 bases remaining between them. This CDR3 has 15 residues. The germline V gene encodes CDR1 WNHNN and CDR2 SYGVQD (reference sequence). DNA for the CDR3: TGCGCCAGCAGTGAGTCCCTAGCTTTCCCCTACGAGCAGTACTTC. As protein: CASSESLAFPYEQYF.

V and J are TRBV20-1 and TRBJ2-1; TRBD2 matches at 11 bases. V dropped 6 bases and J dropped 1; count of bases not matched to a gene: 2. Germline CDR1 and CDR2: DFQATT and SNEGSKA (reference sequence). The CDR3 runs 14 residues. CDR3 sequence (DNA): TGCAGTGCCAGGACTAGCGGGTCCTACAATGAGCAGTTCTTC. Amino acids: CSARTSGSYNEQFF.

The chain is built from TRBV20-1 and TRBJ2-7; 8 positions match TRBD2. This CDR3 comprises 12 residues. Germline V gene lookup returns CDR1 DFQATT and CDR2 SNEGSKA (reference sequence). V lost 3 bases, J lost 6 bases, and 4 bases stayed unmatched. The CDR3 nucleotides read TGCAGTGCTAGGGCGGGAGGTCGCGAGCAGTACTTC. This translates into CSARAGGREQYF.

V is TRBV20-1 and J is TRBJ1-6; 10 nucleotides agree with TRBD1. Germline CDR1 and CDR2: DFQATT and SNEGSKA (reference sequence). J lost 7 bases, V lost 6 bases, and 6 bases had no gene match. The CDR3 has 14 residues. In DNA, the CDR3 is TGCAGTGCCCCCCGGGACAGGGGCAATTCACCCCTCCACTTT. Translation gives CSAPRDRGNSPLHF.

The chain combines TRBV29-1 with TRBJ1-1, with D hard to call. The CDR3 has 13 residues. Germline CDR1 reads SQVTM; CDR2 reads ANQGSEA. The V end lost 2 bases, the J end lost 0 bases, and 7 bases lay between the germline ends. The CDR3 coding sequence is TGCAGCGTTGAACTACTTATGAACACTGAAGCTTTCTTT. As protein: CSVELLMNTEAFF.

This rearrangement joins TRBV10-3 to TRBJ2-7; 15 bases match TRBD2. There are 18 residues in the CDR3. The germline V gene encodes CDR1 ENHRY and CDR2 SYGVKD. J gave up 6 bases and V 0 bases, and 9 bases lay outside the gene matches. CDR3 sequence reads: CAISESILGLAGGGEQYF. The CDR3 DNA follows: TGTGCCATCAGTGAGTCGATTTTGGGACTAGCGGGAGGTGGCGAGCAGTACTTC.

This clonotype was counted a few times. The chain recombines TRBV10-1 with TRBJ2-1; D is perhaps TRBD2 (6 bases). This CDR3 region has 18 residues. Between the trimmed V and J ends, which lost 5 bases and 6 bases, there was a span of 26 bases. Germline V gene sequence: CDR1 WNHNN, CDR2 SYGVQD (reference sequence). The CDR3 here is CASSSSPFTGDVGNEQFF. The CDR3 coding sequence is TGCGCCAGCAGTTCCTCACCTTTTACGGGAGATGTGGGCAATGAGCAGTTCTTC.

The chain couples TRBV27 to TRBJ2-3; D not certain. The CDR3 has 15 amino acids. V was clipped by 0 bases and J by 2 bases, with 9 bases between them. Looked up from germline, CDR1 is MNHEY and CDR2 is SMNVEV (reference sequence). Here the CDR3 reads CASSLSYDDTDTQYF. CDR3 bases: TGTGCCAGCAGTTTATCTTACGATGACACAGATACGCAGTATTTT.

This chain uses TRBV7-2 with TRBJ2-5; D possibly uses TRBD1 or TRBD2 (5 bases each). This CDR3 is built from 15 residues. The V gene's germline CDR1 is SGHTA and CDR2 FQGNSA. Trimming took off 1 base at V and 2 bases at J, with 11 bases between the two ends. CDR3 amino acids: CASSLGGKGQETQYF. The DNA for the CDR3 is TGTGCCAGCAGCTTAGGGGGGAAGGGGCAAGAGACCCAGTACTTC.

The V and J genes are TRBV7-8 and TRBJ1-5, with D maybe TRBD1 (6 bases). CDR1 is SGHVS, CDR2 FQNEAQ, per germline. There are 16 residues in the CDR3. V dropped 0 bases and J dropped 0 bases, with 9 bases sitting between them. CDR3 in amino acids: CASSLAGTYSNQPQHF. The CDR3 DNA follows: TGTGCCAGCAGCTTAGCGGGGACATATAGCAATCAGCCCCAGCATTTT.

A few counts support this clonotype. The chain links TRBV20-1 to TRBJ2-7; weak D call: TRBD2 (7 bases). V was pared by 3 bases and J by 5 bases, with 14 bases between. Germline V gene sequence: CDR1 DFQATT, CDR2 SNEGSKA (reference sequence). This CDR3 has 13 residues. The chain's CDR3 is CSASRGAAHEQYF. In nucleotides, the CDR3 is TGCAGTGCTAGTCGGGGGGCGGCCCACGAGCAGTACTTC.

This clonotype appeared a few times. The chain couples TRBV6-1 to TRBJ1-5; 9 bases agree with TRBD1. The CDR3 is 16 amino acids. Germline CDR1 and CDR2: MNHNS and SASEGT. Trimming took 6 bases from V and 4 from J; bases not matched to a gene: 10. CDR3 nucleotides: TGTGCCAGCAGCTCCACGTCGGGACAGGGAAATCAGCCCCAGCATTTT. Amino acid sequence: CASSSTSGQGNQPQHF.

The V gene is TRBV20-1, the J gene TRBJ2-5, with 8 bases identical to TRBD2. The CDR3 is 13 residues long. Per germline, CDR1 DFQATT and CDR2 SNEGSKA (reference sequence). J gave up 7 bases and V 2 bases, and 6 bases lay outside the gene matches. CDR3 residues: CSARPGTSRTQYF. CDR3 sequence (DNA): TGCAGTGCTAGACCCGGGACTAGTCGGACCCAGTACTTC.

This clonotype was seen a handful of times. The rearrangement links TRBV7-9 to TRBJ1-5, with 12 bases lining up with TRBD1. Germline V gene lookup returns CDR1 SEHNR and CDR2 FQNEAQ (reference sequence). Unmatched junction bases numbered 10, after V lost 3 bases and J lost 1 base. The CDR3 has 19 residues. DNA for the CDR3: TGTGCCAGCAGCTTTACCGGGACAGGGGGCTCTGGAAGCAATCAGCCCCAGCATTTT. Protein sequence: CASSFTGTGGSGSNQPQHF.